The rows below give T cell receptor beta chains drawn from one sample of a study of shared clonotypes between healthy human individuals. Measured with immunoSEQ multiplex PCR; TCRdb has only the in-frame clones, and not every one. The table shows 400,000 to 550,000 clones, with roughly 78% occurring only once. The sequencing sample was made of PBMCs. These receptors originate from a woman in her thirties or forties in good health. Some clones in this sample may be carry-over from other donors' samples. CDR3s include the opening cysteine and the closing phenylalanine or tryptophan. D genes are given only for firm matches. Rows may omit the clone size; those that give it use once, few, many or a size class.

clone size,J gene,V gene,D gene,CDR3 DNA,CDR3 protein
.,TRBJ1-1,TRBV10-3,.,TGTGCCATCAGTGATTGGGGGCGGCAGACTGAAGCTTTCTTT,CAISDWGRQTEAFF
.,TRBJ1-1,TRBV4-2,.,TGTGCCAGCAGCCAAGGGGCCGGGAAAGATAACACTGAAGCTTTCTTT,CASSQGAGKDNTEAFF
.,TRBJ2-1,TRBV5-1,.,TGCGCCAGCAGCTCCGGGACCCCGGAATCTCGTGAGCAGTTCTTC,CASSSGTPESREQFF
few,TRBJ2-2,TRBV10-1,TRBD1,TGCGCCACCGGACAGGGTGACACCGGGGAGCTGTTTTTT,CATGQGDTGELFF
once,TRBJ2-7,TRBV27,.,TGTGCCAGCAGTTTATCCCCAGTAGAGACCTACGAGCAGTACTTC,CASSLSPVETYEQYF
.,TRBJ1-1,TRBV28,TRBD1,TGTGCCAGCATCTCATCCGACAGGGGGAACACTGAAGCTTTCTTT,CASISSDRGNTEAFF
.,TRBJ1-3,TRBV6-6,TRBD1,TGTGCCAGCAGTTACCAGGGGGCGCTTGGAAACACCATATATTTT,CASSYQGALGNTIYF
.,TRBJ1-3,TRBV6-5,.,TGTGCCAGCAGTTATTTGGTGGGTGGAAACACCATATATTTT,CASSYLVGGNTIYF
few,TRBJ2-7,TRBV6-6,.,TGTGCCAGCAGTCGGGACACCTTTAACCACGAGCAGTACTTC,CASSRDTFNHEQYF
.,TRBJ2-7,TRBV28,TRBD2,TGTGCCAGCAGTTATCTAGCGGGAGGGCACTACGAGCAGTACTTC,CASSYLAGGHYEQYF
.,TRBJ1-1,TRBV5-6,.,TGTGCCAGCAGCTTGCTAGGCGGGACTGAAGCTTTCTTT,CASSLLGGTEAFF
.,TRBJ2-5,TRBV5-1,.,TGCGCCAGCAGCTTAAATGTGCAAGAGACCCAGTACTTC,CASSLNVQETQYF
.,TRBJ2-7,TRBV18,TRBD1,TGTGCCAGCTCACCAATTCGCCAACAGGGGGCCGAGCAGTACTTC,CASSPIRQQGAEQYF
.,TRBJ2-1,TRBV6-1,TRBD2,TGTGCCAGCAGTGACGAAGCGGGAGTGGGGAATGAGCAGTTCTTC,CASSDEAGVGNEQFF
.,TRBJ2-2,TRBV6-6,.,TGTGCCAGCAGTCTGAGGACCCAAGGGTCCGGGGAGCTGTTTTTT,CASSLRTQGSGELFF
.,TRBJ2-3,TRBV15,.,TGTGCCACCAGCAGAGGGGCGGGGGCCTCGGGAACAGATACGCAGTATTTT,CATSRGAGASGTDTQYF
.,TRBJ2-3,TRBV5-4,.,TGTGCCAGCAAAATGGGCGGTGGTGGCACAGATACGCAGTATTTT,CASKMGGGGTDTQYF
.,TRBJ1-1,TRBV30,TRBD1,TGTGCCTGGGGACAGGGAAGGACTGAAGCTTTCTTT,CAWGQGRTEAFF
once,TRBJ2-7,TRBV5-4,.,TGTGCCAGCAGTCTAGGACGGAGCTCAGTGTACGAGCAGTACTTC,CASSLGRSSVYEQYF
.,TRBJ2-1,TRBV21-1,.,TGTGCCAGCCCCAGGAGAAAGGAGAATGCAACCCCGAACAATGAGCAGTTCTTC,CASPRRKENATPNNEQFF
.,TRBJ2-3,TRBV30,TRBD2,TGTGCCTGGAGTTGGGCTGTTCTAGCGGGGGGCGCTGGGGCGCAGTATTTT,CAWSWAVLAGGAGAQYF
.,TRBJ2-1,TRBV11-3,TRBD2,TGTGCCAGCAGCTTGCGCGGGAGGGGTGAGCAGTTCTTC,CASSLRGRGEQFF
.,TRBJ2-1,TRBV5-6,.,TGTGCCAGCAGCCCTCTTGGGTTGGGGACGGGTGAGCAGTTCTTC,CASSPLGLGTGEQFF